This entry describes one T cell receptor (beta chain). Its antigen remains unidentified. These data belong to a study of cytomegalovirus exposure and HLA in healthy donors. Study-wide points: That first-cohort TCR clusters tended to co-occur in the 120 or so validation repertoires was found in a later analysis. Cytomegalovirus status was reportedly diagnosed by the classifier with high specificity and sensitivity. The authors listed 150 to 200 TCR beta chains as cytomegalovirus-associated.

The donors belonged to the roughly 120-subject validation cohort, separate from the roughly 710-subject first cohort. Measured with immunoSEQ multiplex PCR; TCRdb has only the in-frame clones, and not every one. The table has 150,000 to 200,000 clones, 85% seen once. Trimming cost V 3 bases and J 0 bases; bases outside gene matches: 6. Germline V gene sequence: CDR1 SGHRS, CDR2 YFSETQ. This CDR3 contains 15 residues. The TCR comes from a man in his late teens or twenties in good health and CMV-seropositive. The chain combines TRBV5-1 with TRBJ2-7; TRBD1 matches at 7 bases. The sequenced sample was PBMCs. This chain's CDR3 is CASSWDSHPSYEQYF. In nucleotides, the CDR3 is TGCGCCAGCAGCTGGGACAGTCACCCCTCCTACGAGCAGTACTTC. Together with reference TRBV5-1 and TRBJ2-7, the CDR3 gives the full variable domain: KAGVTQTPRYLIKTRGQQVTLSCSPISGHRSVSWYQQTPGQGLQFLFEYFSETQRNKGNFPGRFSGRQFSNSRSEMNVSTLELGDSALYLCASSWDSHPSYEQYFGPGTRLTVT.